Given below is one T cell receptor beta chain in context. Its antigen remains undetermined. Base qualities were left out, and no much larger clone turns up one base away. These data come from a study of cytomegalovirus exposure and HLA in healthy donors (dated by TCRdb to 2015 to 2018). About the investigation overall: An earlier analysis of roughly 570 of the donors reported approximately 300 Gb of sequence data and 117 million unique TCR beta sequences obtained from roughly 180 million T cells. Across 398 genotyped donors of the cohort, an average of about 220,000 unique TCR beta nucleotide sequences per donor were sequenced, and approximately 17% of those sequences were non-productive. Roughly 5 DR-DQ haplotypes were handled as single units for association and clustering, since linkage in the cohort was strong. The number of typed donors differed by locus: roughly 620-630 for A, B, C, DRB1 and DQB1; 522 for DQA1; 606 for DPA1; and 400 to 480 for DPB1. Approximately 300 gigabases of sequencing data and around 85 million unique TCR sequences made up an early release that covered approximately 650 HLA-typed donors. Along with the roughly 670-subject first cohort, a separate validation cohort of more than 90 different subjects was used. In the later analysis, no new phenotypic data were used to find candidate immune exposures; instead, reliance was placed on TCR beta sequences and their occurrence across donors. An earlier analysis of 500 to 650 of the donors applied high-throughput TCR beta sequencing to assess whether each TCR beta V gene segment acted as functional or pseudogenic. A later analysis re-analyzed previously published TCR beta repertoires from 600 to 850 donors and added high-resolution HLA genotyping to study TCR occurrence patterns. The aim of the study was to test whether cataloging public T cell receptors could identify signatures of past pathogen exposure. Donor age, sex, ethnicity and CMV serostatus were compiled alongside the repertoire data. To predict cytomegalovirus infection status, the study combined high-throughput TCR immunosequencing, statistical association of individual TCRs with disease status, and machine learning. The genetic ancestry cluster associated with self-reported Caucasian donors included 80% to 90% of the 398 genotyped donors. The study used immunosequencing to profile the T cell repertoires of around 600 subjects and linked those repertoires to cytomegalovirus serostatus. Both class I and class II loci were covered by HLA typing, at four-digit resolution. In a later genetic analysis, genome-wide SNP genotypes for 398 of the 666 donors were used, and that subset was treated as a discovery cohort. All discovery cohort repertoires had been generated using a single sequencing platform.

The cohort was made up of hundreds of healthy bone marrow donors. Cohort members were all nominally healthy when sampled, although unrecorded immune exposures were likely present. The donor was CMV seropositive and was included in the group of 290 or so seropositive cohort members. A peripheral blood sample was provided by each donor, and peripheral blood mononuclear cells were used for TCR beta sequencing. Genomic DNA extraction from the blood cell samples was performed with the Qiagen DNeasy Blood Extraction Kit. Results the study describes overall, beyond this receptor: Because HLA typing was missing for some donors at each locus, association tests included only the typed subset. A further reported finding was that TCR beta sequences accurately predicted the HLA-A and HLA-B alleles for most subjects in the first cohort. Roughly uniform sequencing depth across donors was assumed in presence/absence analyses, although this assumption may not hold. In the study, approximately 150 TCR beta chains were listed as associated with cytomegalovirus. While some public TCRs were present in many individuals, most TCR sequences turned up only very rarely across donors. Because counts were too low, roughly 17 rarely observed V segments, including chromosome 9 orphons, were left out of the earlier analysis of some 600 of the donors. A cluster of highly shared sequence variants was judged likely to be a technical artifact of the sequencing pipeline. According to a later analysis, TCR association rates differed among HLA loci, with DRB1 alleles showing the most associated TCRs and HLA-C alleles showing the fewest. According to a later analysis, most CMV-associated TCR beta chains appeared to be HLA-restricted, and the HLA associations seemed to be driven largely by CMV exposure. This cohort had only TCR beta chains sequenced, and the lack of alpha or paired-chain data limited which features could be detected. Immune exposure information for the cohort was limited to CMV serostatus. When HLA alleles, especially DR and DQ, strongly co-occurred, attributing TCR associations to individual alleles was difficult. A later analysis reported that several top co-occurrence clusters appeared linked to parvovirus B19, influenza, CMV and Epstein-Barr virus. An association between a missense DCLRE1C variant and V-gene and J-gene trimming of TCR beta chains was found in a later genetic analysis and replicated in an independent cohort. A later analysis found that HLA-associated TCR beta chains were more clonally expanded and had lower generation probabilities than equally common non-associated chains. In vitro tests confirmed that a few of the cytomegalovirus-associated TCR beta chains recognize cytomegalovirus antigens. Linkage disequilibrium might explain the correlated functional status among segregating V segments, but an unknown experimental factor could not be ruled out. The 87-base-pair reads could not distinguish some IMGT-functional V segments, including TRBV6-2 and TRBV6-3, so those segments were excluded. In a later analysis, 15,000 to 20,000 TCR beta sequences were associated with specific HLA alleles at a false discovery rate of 0.05. In an earlier analysis of roughly 500 of the donors, most TCR beta V segments appeared in productive rearrangements about 87% or about 30% of the time, broadly matching IMGT annotations. A later genetic analysis reported fewer N-insertions in productive TCRs among donors in an Asian-associated ancestry cluster than the roughly 620-donor mean. In both the original and validation cohorts, the classifier was reported to diagnose cytomegalovirus status with high specificity and sensitivity. The authors suggested that the approach could potentially be extended to other disease states and immunological phenotypes.

The method behind the library was the immunoSEQ multiplex PCR assay. For the multiplex PCR, a mixture combining 60 forward primers for TCR Vbeta segments and 13 reverse primers for TCR Jbeta segments was used. Amplification of the CDR3 region of rearranged TCR beta genes was performed with a multiplex PCR assay on genomic DNA. Amplified TCR beta libraries were sequenced as 87-base-pair reads on the Illumina HiSeq System. For the original study's pipeline: In a later analysis, tens of millions of unique TCR beta chains were counted across the 500 to 850 repertoires, and roughly 11 million of these chains were shared by at least two donors. Raw reads were error-corrected and collapsed into unique sequences with a nearest-neighbor algorithm that merged closely related sequences to remove PCR and sequencing errors. CDR3 sequences were aligned to IMGT reference sequences to assign V, D and J gene segments. Each retained sequence needed at least a six-nucleotide match to both a V gene segment and a J gene segment. Rearrangements were classified as productive when the CDR3 lacked stop codons and remained in frame with V and J, and all other rearrangements were classified as non-productive. CDR3 was defined according to IMGT convention as the region running from the second conserved V-encoded cysteine to the conserved J-encoded phenylalanine. The earlier analysis of 587 of the donors excluded sequences that lacked an unambiguous match to a single V gene segment. An earlier analysis of about 600 of the donors called V segments functional above 56.7% productive rearrangements and segregating when the between-donor standard deviation exceeded 5%. A statistical classification framework was developed to diagnose cytomegalovirus status using the catalog of TCR beta chain sequences. In a later analysis, V and J genes were assigned by comparing TCR nucleotide sequences against IMGT/GENE-DB human TR gene sequences. A later analysis assigned CDR3 sequences and most-parsimonious VDJ recombination scenarios with the TCRdist pipeline. A later analysis defined each TCR beta chain by its CDR3 amino acid sequence plus V-gene family, and excluded reads lacking a unique V-gene family. To address suspected cross-contamination and a sequencing artifact, a later analysis removed 592 highly shared, low-generation-probability nucleotide sequences. In a later analysis, a clonal expansion index was calculated for each public chain from normalized within-repertoire ranks of inferred template counts. In a later analysis, generation probabilities were computed with a VDJ recombination model fitted to out-of-frame rearrangements, and the resulting probabilities were checked against IGoR. In a later analysis, TCR-TCR, TCR-HLA and TCR-CMV co-occurrence was scored with hypergeometric tests, and a repertoire-size bias correction was applied to TCR pairs. In a later analysis, false discovery rates were estimated by permuting HLA or CMV assignments 20 times. A later analysis grouped co-occurring TCRs with DBSCAN, adding TCRdist sequence similarity when clustering within HLA-allele-positive subsets. For co-occurrence clustering, repertoires with fewer than 30,000 or more than 120,000 public chains were excluded, along with roughly 5 repertoires with anomalous nucleotide sharing. In TCRdb, the immuneACCESS table is reduced to in-frame sequences with V and J assigned. These tables do not hold every clone; where another copy was compared, an unresolved V gene accounts for under half, and the others remain unexplained. The V and J calls and the clone size are those of that table, but D and trimming were determined from the DNA. The sample table lists about 140,000 clones, 75% to 80% of them with a count of one. Of the sample, 2.4% is held by the ten largest clones.

The CDR3 goes from the cysteine to the phenylalanine over 13 residues. Kept here is only the CDR3 DNA, which spans 39 bases and is read in frame from base 1. V is shortened by 5 bases, J by 3 bases, and the region joining them spans 8 bases. The CDR1 and CDR2 encoded by the germline V gene (reference sequence) are SSHAT and FNYEAQ. This receptor was taken from a woman between 18 and 29 years old in good health and CMV-seropositive. The chain uses TRBV7-7 and TRBJ1-3; no D gene is confidently identified. Sample: PBMCs. At the DNA level, the sequence is TGTGCCAGCAGCCCCTCTGTTGGAAACACCATATATTTT. Translated, it reads CASSPSVGNTIYF.